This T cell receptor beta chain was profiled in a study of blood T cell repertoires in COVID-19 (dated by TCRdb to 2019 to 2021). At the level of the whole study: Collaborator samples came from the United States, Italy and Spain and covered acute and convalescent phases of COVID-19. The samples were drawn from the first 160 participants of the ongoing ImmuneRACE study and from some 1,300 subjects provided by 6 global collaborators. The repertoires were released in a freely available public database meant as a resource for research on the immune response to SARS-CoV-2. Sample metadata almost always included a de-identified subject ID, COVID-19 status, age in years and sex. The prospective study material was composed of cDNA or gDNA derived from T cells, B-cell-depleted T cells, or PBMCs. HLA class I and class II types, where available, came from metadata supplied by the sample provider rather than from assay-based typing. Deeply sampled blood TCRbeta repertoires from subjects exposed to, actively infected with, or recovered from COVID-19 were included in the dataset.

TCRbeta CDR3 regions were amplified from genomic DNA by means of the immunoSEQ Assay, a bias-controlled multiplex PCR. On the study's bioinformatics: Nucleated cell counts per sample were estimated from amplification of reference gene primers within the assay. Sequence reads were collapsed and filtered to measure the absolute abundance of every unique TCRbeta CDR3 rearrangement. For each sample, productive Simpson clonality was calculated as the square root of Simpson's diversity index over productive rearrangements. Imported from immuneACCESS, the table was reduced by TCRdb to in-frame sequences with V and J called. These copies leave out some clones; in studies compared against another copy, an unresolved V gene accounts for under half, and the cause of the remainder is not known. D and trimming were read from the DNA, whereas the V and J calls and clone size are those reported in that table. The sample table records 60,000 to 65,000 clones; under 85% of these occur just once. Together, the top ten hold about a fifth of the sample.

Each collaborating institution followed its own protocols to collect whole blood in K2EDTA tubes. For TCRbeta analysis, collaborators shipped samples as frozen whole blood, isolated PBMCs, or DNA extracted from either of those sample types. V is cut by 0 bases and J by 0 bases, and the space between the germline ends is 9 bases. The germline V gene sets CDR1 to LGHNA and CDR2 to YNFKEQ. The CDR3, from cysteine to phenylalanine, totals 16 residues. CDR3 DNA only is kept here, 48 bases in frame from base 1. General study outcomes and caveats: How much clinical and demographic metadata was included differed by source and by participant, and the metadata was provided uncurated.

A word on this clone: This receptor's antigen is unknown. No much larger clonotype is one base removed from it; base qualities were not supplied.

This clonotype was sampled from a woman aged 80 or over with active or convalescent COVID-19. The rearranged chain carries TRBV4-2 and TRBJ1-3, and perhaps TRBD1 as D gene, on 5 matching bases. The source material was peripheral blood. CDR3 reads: CASSQEGGSSGNTIYF. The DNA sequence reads TGTGCCAGCAGCCAAGAGGGGGGGAGCTCTGGAAACACCATATATTTT.